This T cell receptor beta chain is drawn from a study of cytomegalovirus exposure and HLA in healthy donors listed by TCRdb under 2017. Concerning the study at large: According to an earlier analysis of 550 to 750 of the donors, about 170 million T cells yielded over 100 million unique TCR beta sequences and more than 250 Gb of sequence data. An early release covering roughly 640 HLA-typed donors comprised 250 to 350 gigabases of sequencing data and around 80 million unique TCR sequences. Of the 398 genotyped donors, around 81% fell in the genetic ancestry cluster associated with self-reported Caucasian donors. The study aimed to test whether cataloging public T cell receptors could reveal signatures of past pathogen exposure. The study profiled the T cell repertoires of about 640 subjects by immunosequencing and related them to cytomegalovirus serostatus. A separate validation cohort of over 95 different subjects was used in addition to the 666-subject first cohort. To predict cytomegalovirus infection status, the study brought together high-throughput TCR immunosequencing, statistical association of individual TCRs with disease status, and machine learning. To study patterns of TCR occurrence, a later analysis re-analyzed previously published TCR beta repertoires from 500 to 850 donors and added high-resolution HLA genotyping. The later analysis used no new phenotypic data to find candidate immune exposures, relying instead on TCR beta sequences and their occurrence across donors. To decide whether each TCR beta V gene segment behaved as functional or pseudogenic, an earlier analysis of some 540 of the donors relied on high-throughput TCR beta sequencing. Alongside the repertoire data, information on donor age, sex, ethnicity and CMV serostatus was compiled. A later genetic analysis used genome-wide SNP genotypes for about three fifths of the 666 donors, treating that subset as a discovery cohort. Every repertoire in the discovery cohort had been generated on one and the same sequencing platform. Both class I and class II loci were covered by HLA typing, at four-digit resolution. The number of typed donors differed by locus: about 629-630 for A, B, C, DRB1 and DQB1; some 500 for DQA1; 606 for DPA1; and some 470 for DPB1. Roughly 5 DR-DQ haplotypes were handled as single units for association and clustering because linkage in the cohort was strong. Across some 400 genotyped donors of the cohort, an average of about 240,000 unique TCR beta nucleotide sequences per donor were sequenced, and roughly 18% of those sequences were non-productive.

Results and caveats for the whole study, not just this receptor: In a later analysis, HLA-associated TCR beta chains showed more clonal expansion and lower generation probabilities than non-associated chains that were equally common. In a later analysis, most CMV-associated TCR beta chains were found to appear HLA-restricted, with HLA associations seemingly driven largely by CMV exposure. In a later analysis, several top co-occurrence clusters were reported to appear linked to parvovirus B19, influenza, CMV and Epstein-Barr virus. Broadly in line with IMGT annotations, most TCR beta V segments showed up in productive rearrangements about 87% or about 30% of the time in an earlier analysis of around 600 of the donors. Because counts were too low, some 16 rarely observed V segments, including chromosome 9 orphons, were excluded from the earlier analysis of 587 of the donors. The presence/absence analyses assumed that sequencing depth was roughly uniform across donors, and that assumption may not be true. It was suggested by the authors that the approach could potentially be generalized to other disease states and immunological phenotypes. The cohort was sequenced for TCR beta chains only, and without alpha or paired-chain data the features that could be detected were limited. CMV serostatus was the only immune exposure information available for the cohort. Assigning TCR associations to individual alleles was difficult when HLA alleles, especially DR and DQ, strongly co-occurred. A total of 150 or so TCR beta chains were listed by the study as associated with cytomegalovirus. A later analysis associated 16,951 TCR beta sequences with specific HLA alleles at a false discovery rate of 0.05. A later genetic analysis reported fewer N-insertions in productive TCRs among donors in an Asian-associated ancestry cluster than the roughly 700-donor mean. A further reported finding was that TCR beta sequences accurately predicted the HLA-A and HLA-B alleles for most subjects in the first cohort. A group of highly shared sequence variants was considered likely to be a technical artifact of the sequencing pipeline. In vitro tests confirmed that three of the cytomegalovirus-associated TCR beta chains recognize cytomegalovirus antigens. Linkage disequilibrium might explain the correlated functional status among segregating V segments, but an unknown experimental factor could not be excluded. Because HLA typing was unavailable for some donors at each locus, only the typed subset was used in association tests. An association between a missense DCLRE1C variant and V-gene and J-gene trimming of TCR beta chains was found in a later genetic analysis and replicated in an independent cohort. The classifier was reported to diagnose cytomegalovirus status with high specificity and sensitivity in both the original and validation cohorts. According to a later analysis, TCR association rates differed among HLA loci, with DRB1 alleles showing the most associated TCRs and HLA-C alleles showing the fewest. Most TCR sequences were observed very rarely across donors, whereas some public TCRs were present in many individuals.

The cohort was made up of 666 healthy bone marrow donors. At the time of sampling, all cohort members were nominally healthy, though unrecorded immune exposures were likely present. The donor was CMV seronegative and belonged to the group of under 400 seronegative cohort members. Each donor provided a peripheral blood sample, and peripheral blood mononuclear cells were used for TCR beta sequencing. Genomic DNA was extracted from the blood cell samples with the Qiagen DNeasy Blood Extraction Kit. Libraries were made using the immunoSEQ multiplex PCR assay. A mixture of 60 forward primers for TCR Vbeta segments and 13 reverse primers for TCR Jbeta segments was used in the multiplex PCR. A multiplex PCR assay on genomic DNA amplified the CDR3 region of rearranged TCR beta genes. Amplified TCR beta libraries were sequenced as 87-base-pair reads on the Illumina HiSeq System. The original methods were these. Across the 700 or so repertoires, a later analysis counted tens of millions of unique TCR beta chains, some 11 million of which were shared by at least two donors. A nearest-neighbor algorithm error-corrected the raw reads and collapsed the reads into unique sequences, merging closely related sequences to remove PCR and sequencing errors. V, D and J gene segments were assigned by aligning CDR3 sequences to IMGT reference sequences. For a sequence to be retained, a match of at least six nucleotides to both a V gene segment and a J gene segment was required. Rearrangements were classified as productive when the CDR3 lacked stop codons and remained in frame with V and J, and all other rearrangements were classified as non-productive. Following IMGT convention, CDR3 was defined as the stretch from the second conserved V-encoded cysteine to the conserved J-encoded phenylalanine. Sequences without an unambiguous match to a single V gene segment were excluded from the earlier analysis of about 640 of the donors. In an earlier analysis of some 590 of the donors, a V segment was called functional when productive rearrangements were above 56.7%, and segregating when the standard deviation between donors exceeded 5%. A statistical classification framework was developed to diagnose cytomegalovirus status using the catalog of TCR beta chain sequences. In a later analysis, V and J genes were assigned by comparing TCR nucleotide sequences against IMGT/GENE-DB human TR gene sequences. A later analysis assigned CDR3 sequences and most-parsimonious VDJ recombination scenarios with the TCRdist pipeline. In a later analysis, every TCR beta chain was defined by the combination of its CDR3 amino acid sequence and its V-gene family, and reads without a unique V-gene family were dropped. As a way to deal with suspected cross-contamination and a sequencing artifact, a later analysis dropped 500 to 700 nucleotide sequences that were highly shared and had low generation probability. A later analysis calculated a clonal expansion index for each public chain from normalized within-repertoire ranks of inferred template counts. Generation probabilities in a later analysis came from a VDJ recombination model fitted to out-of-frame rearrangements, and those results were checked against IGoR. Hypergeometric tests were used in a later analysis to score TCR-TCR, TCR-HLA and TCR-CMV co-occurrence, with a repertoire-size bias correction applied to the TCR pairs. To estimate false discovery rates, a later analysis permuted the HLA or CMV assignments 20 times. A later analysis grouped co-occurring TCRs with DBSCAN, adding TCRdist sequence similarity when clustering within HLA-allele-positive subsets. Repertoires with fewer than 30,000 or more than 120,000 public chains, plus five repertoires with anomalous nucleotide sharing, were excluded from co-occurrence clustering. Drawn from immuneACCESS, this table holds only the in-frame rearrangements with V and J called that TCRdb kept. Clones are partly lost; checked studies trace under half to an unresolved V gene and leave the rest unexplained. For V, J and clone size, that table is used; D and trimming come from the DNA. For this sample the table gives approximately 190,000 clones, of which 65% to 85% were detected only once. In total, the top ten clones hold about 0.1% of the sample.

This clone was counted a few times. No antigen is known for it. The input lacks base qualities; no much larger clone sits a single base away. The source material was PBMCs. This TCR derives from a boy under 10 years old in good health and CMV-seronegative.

The CDR3 sequence is CASSQRVSNTGELFF. The bases are TGTGCCAGCAGCCAACGAGTATCGAACACCGGGGAGCTGTTTTTT. The sequence is built from TRBV5-4 and TRBJ2-2, with the D gene call left open. The V and J ends are trimmed by 4 bases and 0 bases, leaving 10 bases between them. From cysteine to phenylalanine, the CDR3 is 15 amino acids long. The kept DNA is CDR3 alone, 45 bases in frame from the first base. Via the germline V gene (reference sequence), CDR1 is SGHNT and CDR2 YYREEE.